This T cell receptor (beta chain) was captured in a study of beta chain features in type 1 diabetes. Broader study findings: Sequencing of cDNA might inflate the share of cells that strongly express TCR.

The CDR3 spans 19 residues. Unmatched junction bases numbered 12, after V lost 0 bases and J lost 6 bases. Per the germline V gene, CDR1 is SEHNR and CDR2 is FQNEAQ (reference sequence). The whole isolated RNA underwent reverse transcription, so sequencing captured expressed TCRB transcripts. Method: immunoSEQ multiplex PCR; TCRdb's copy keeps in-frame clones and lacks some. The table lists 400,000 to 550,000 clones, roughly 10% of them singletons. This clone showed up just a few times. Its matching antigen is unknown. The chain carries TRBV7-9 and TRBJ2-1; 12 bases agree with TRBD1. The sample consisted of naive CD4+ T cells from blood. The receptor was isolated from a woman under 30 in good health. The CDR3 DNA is TGTGCCAGCAGCTTAGCGCTAATCGTGGGACAGGGGGCCTTCAATGAGCAGTTCTTC. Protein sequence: CASSLALIVGQGAFNEQFF.